Listed below are T cell receptor beta chains from one sample, sequenced in a study of cytomegalovirus exposure and HLA in healthy donors. Some clones are missing from TCRdb's copy, which holds only in-frame ones; the method was immunoSEQ multiplex PCR. The table lists around 140,000 clones, about 72% of them singletons. Sequencing was done on a sample of PBMCs. Every receptor here comes from a female donor in good health and CMV-seronegative. Each CDR3 is given with its conserved first and last residue. D genes are given only for firm matches. Size values are once, few and many counts, or a class for expanded clones, and some rows have none.

v_gene	j_gene	d_gene	abundance	CDR3aa	CDR3nt
TRBV7-2	TRBJ2-3	TRBD2	once	CASGGGADTQYF	TGTGCCAGTGGGGGAGGGGCAGATACGCAGTATTTT
TRBV7-2	TRBJ2-3	TRBD2	NA	CASSLVAGGGDTQYF	TGTGCCAGCAGCTTAGTCGCGGGAGGGGGAGATACGCAGTATTTT
TRBV5-4	TRBJ2-7	NA	NA	CASSFSSYEQYF	TGTGCCAGCAGCTTCAGCTCCTACGAGCAGTACTTC
TRBV7-2	TRBJ1-5	TRBD1	NA	CASSLAPRTGGGQPQHF	TGTGCCAGCAGCTTAGCTCCCCGGACAGGGGGAGGTCAGCCCCAGCATTTT
TRBV10-1	TRBJ1-1	TRBD1	NA	CASSESTRGQENTEAFF	TGCGCCAGCAGTGAGTCGACTCGAGGACAGGAGAACACTGAAGCTTTCTTT
TRBV19	TRBJ1-2	NA	NA	CASSIVSASNYGYTF	TGTGCCAGTAGTATAGTCTCTGCGAGTAACTATGGCTACACCTTC
TRBV6-5	TRBJ2-5	NA	once	CASSQTVQETQYF	TGTGCCAGCAGCCAAACAGTACAAGAGACCCAGTACTTC
TRBV5-6	TRBJ1-1	NA	NA	CASSPSIERRTEAFF	TGTGCCAGCAGCCCCTCGATAGAGCGGAGAACTGAAGCTTTCTTT
TRBV19	TRBJ1-4	NA	few	CASSIRESEKLFF	TGTGCCAGTAGTATTCGGGAAAGTGAAAAACTGTTTTTT
TRBV30	TRBJ1-4	TRBD1	once	CAWGTGLNEKLFF	TGTGCCTGGGGGACAGGCCTTAATGAAAAACTGTTTTTT
TRBV7-9	TRBJ2-7	NA	NA	CASSLGTASSYEQYF	TGTGCCAGCAGCTTAGGGACAGCCAGCTCCTACGAGCAGTACTTC
TRBV7-2	TRBJ1-1	NA	NA	CASRVRGTNTEAFF	TGTGCCAGCAGGGTACGGGGGACGAACACTGAAGCTTTCTTT
TRBV4-1	TRBJ1-2	NA	NA	CASSQVGFRDNYGYTF	TGCGCCAGCAGCCAAGTCGGTTTCCGAGATAACTATGGCTACACCTTC
TRBV4-2	TRBJ1-4	NA	few	CASSQDRGGSRTKLFF	TGTGCCAGCAGCCAAGATAGGGGTGGCTCTAGAACCAAACTGTTTTTT
TRBV6-5	TRBJ2-5	TRBD2	NA	CASSYVEGGETQYF	TGTGCCAGCAGTTACGTTGAGGGAGGGGAGACCCAGTACTTC
TRBV4-3	TRBJ2-7	TRBD1	medium-sized	CASSRKAATGAVSYEQYF	TGCGCCAGCAGCCGCAAAGCCGCGACAGGGGCTGTCTCCTACGAGCAGTACTTC
TRBV23-1	TRBJ2-2	TRBD1	few	CASSSTTGAPVTGELFF	TGCGCCAGCAGTTCAACAACAGGGGCCCCCGTCACCGGGGAGCTGTTTTTT
TRBV6-1	TRBJ2-1	NA	NA	CASILQGYEQFF	TGTGCCAGCATTTTACAGGGTTATGAGCAGTTCTTC
TRBV28	TRBJ2-1	NA	NA	CASSLSWRKGWNEQFF	TGTGCCAGCAGCCTTTCTTGGAGGAAGGGTTGGAATGAGCAGTTCTTC
TRBV7-2	TRBJ2-7	NA	NA	CASSSSRVEQYF	TGTGCCAGCAGCTCCTCCAGGGTCGAGCAGTACTTC
TRBV2	TRBJ2-3	TRBD1	NA	CASSGRQGGTDTQYF	TGTGCCAGCAGTGGACGACAGGGGGGCACAGATACGCAGTATTTT
TRBV27	TRBJ1-2	TRBD1	NA	CASSFSPGQGRYGYTF	TGTGCCAGCAGTTTTTCTCCGGGACAGGGTCGTTATGGCTACACCTTC
TRBV28	TRBJ2-3	TRBD2	NA	CATRGSGVADTQYF	TGTGCCACCCGGGGTAGCGGGGTGGCAGATACGCAGTATTTT
TRBV29-1	TRBJ2-3	NA	NA	CSVDDGNTDTQYF	TGCAGCGTTGACGACGGGAACACAGATACGCAGTATTTT
TRBV6-5	TRBJ1-2	NA	NA	CASTTSRGNYGYTF	TGTGCCAGCACTACCTCTAGGGGAAACTATGGCTACACCTTC